These 13 T cell receptor beta chains share one sample of origin, sequenced in a study of naive and memory T cell subsets. Both TRBC1 and TRBC2 were covered by a beta constant-region primer of two equimolar oligonucleotides. TCRdb reprocessed the UMI-ligation and nested PCR reads with MiXCR, giving one entry per CDR3 protein. The data contain 77,000 or so distinct CDR3 sequences, about an eighth of them singletons. What was sequenced was central memory CD4+ T cells from blood. These receptors all come from a human donor in good health.

In its sample, this clonotype was seen a few times. The CDR3 region has the DNA TGTGCCAGCAGCCAAAGGGGGTACTCTGGGGCCAACGTCCTGACTTTC. Translating gives CASSQRGYSGANVLTF. V is TRBV4-2 and J is TRBJ2-6, with a tentative D call TRBD1 (6 bases). The V and J ends lost 2 bases and 0 bases respectively, with 8 bases between them. CDR1 is LGHNA and CDR2 is YNFKEQ in the germline V gene. The CDR3 is 16 amino acids.

This clonotype was picked up many times. This chain uses TRBV20-1 with TRBJ1-2, with no clear D. V was shortened by 2 bases and J by 4 bases, with 20 bases between the two germline ends. This CDR3 has 16 amino acids. The V gene's germline CDR1 is DFQATT and CDR2 SNEGSKA (reference sequence). CDR3 coding DNA: TGCAGTGCTAGACAGGCGGGATTTCAGGAGTTCTATGGCTACACCTTC. Protein: CSARQAGFQEFYGYTF.

The chain is built from TRBV7-6 and TRBJ2-6, with TRBD1 matching over 7 bases. The CDR3 is 16 residues long. Germline trimming cut 5 bases from V and 0 bases from J; bases unmatched to any gene: 4. Looked up from germline, CDR1 is SGHVS and CDR2 is FNYEAQ. CDR3 in amino acids: CASSPTGFSGANVLTF. The CDR3 coding sequence is TGTGCCAGCAGCCCGACAGGGTTCTCTGGGGCCAACGTCCTGACTTTC.

The chain is built from TRBV15 and TRBJ2-1, with D possibly being TRBD2 (5 bases). CDR3 length equals 18 residues. The V end was cut by 1 base, the J end by 1 base, with 17 bases between. The germline CDR1 and CDR2 sequences are LNHNV and YYDKDF (reference sequence). CDR3 sequence (DNA): TGTGCCACCAGCAGAGGAGGAGGTGGGAGCGCGTCCTACAATGAGCAGTTCTTC. It encodes CATSRGGGGSASYNEQFF.

The chain carries TRBV6-2 or TRBV6-3 and TRBJ1-2; TRBD1 matches at 9 bases. From germline, CDR1 is MNHEY and CDR2 SVGEGT. CDR3 size: 14 residues. Losses at the gene ends were 6 bases for V and 2 bases for J; bases not matched to a gene: 4. The CDR3 region is CASSKGTGNYGYTF. In DNA form, the CDR3 reads TGTGCCAGCAGCAAGGGGACAGGGAACTATGGCTACACCTTC.

This clonotype has more than one count but fewer than ten. The chain uses TRBV4-1 and TRBJ2-2; 9 nucleotides line up with TRBD1. The V gene's germline CDR1 is MGHRA and CDR2 YSYEKL. The CDR3 spans 19 residues. The trim removed 4 bases at V and 6 bases at J, leaving 18 bases unmatched. CDR3 in amino acids: CASSPNLVGQGGSAGELFF. The CDR3 DNA follows: TGCGCCAGCAGCCCTAATCTGGTGGGACAGGGTGGGAGCGCCGGGGAGCTGTTTTTT.

J is TRBJ2-5 and V is TRBV27, with 8 positions matching TRBD1. The CDR3 has 17 amino acids. The V gene end was trimmed by 0 bases and the J gene end by 2 bases; junction bases not matched to a gene: 8. Germline CDR1 reads MNHEY; CDR2 reads SMNVEV (reference sequence). The CDR3 sequence: CASSLSPWDRRQETQYF. The CDR3, as DNA: TGTGCCAGCAGTTTATCACCCTGGGACAGGAGGCAAGAGACCCAGTACTTC.

This clonotype turned up a few times. The V and J genes are TRBV12-3 or TRBV12-4 and TRBJ1-2, with D possibly being TRBD1 (6 bases). The CDR3 is 14 amino acids. Trimming cost V 4 bases and J 8 bases, with 17 bases left between them. CDR3 sequence reads: CASSSNTGTKGYTF. CDR3 nucleotides: TGTGCCAGCAGTTCGAACACCGGGACAAAAGGCTACACCTTC.

In its sample, this clonotype was seen a few times. The chain joins TRBV2 to TRBJ1-5; tentative D call: TRBD1 (6 bases). Germline CDR1 and CDR2: SNHLY and FYNNEI. This CDR3 spans 15 amino acids. V was clipped by 6 bases and J by 5 bases, with 17 bases between them. CDR3 DNA sequence: TGTGCCAGCAGCCCTGGACAGACTGCCCATCAGCCCCAGCATTTT. Its translation is CASSPGQTAHQPQHF.

This clonotype has more than one count but fewer than ten. The rearrangement links TRBV7-6 to TRBJ2-7, with D possibly being TRBD2 (6 bases). This CDR3 has 14 amino acids. Germline V lookup: CDR1 SGHVS, CDR2 FNYEAQ. Trimming took off 4 bases at V and 3 bases at J, with 13 bases between the two ends. This chain's CDR3 is CASSSRDGNYEQYF. The DNA of the CDR3 is TGTGCCAGCAGCTCGCGGGACGGAAACTACGAGCAGTACTTC.

There are a few counts of this clonotype. J is TRBJ1-2 and V is TRBV29-1; D not resolved. V was pared by 0 bases and J by 8 bases, with 19 bases between. Germline V gene lookup returns CDR1 SQVTM and CDR2 ANQGSEA. This CDR3 is built from 15 residues. CDR3 DNA: TGCAGCGTTGAAGATATCTCGGGGTGGTCGAGGGGCTACACCTTC. Translation gives CSVEDISGWSRGYTF.

The rearrangement links TRBV7-8 to TRBJ2-3; 8 nucleotides match TRBD2. CDR1 and CDR2 (germline): SGHVS, FQNEAQ. Trimming took 5 bases from V and 0 from J; bases not matched to a gene: 10. There are 17 residues in the CDR3. The CDR3 nucleotides are TGTGCCAGCAGCACCCCAGAGACTAGCGCTAGCACAGATACGCAGTATTTT. Encoded protein: CASSTPETSASTDTQYF.

This clonotype occurred many times. The V gene is TRBV12-3 or TRBV12-4, the J gene TRBJ1-1; maybe TRBD1 (5 bases). This CDR3 is built from 14 residues. The V and J ends lost 8 bases and 1 base respectively, with 14 bases between them. The DNA for the CDR3 is TGTGCCAGCGGTAATCCGCAGGGGAACACTGAAGCTTTCTTT. It encodes CASGNPQGNTEAFF.